These 3 T cell receptor beta chains originate from one sample sequenced in a study of T cell responses to AZD1222 COVID-19 vaccine. Here immunoSEQ multiplex PCR was the method, and the copy in TCRdb shows in-frame clones only, minus some. The sample holds about 150,000 clones; 92% are singletons and the top ten take around 1.3%. The material was peripheral blood, obtained on day 0 of AZD1222 vaccination. These receptor sequences come from an adult in good health.

The genes are TRBV5-1 and TRBJ1-6, with a weak D call TRBD1 (6 bases). The CDR3 has 15 amino acids. Germline V lookup: CDR1 SGHRS, CDR2 YFSETQ. With 0 bases removed from V and 10 bases from J, the gap between germline ends came to 14 bases. The CDR3 is CASSLEGGKGSPLHF. DNA of the CDR3: TGCGCCAGCAGCTTGGAGGGGGGAAAGGGCTCACCCCTCCACTTT.

This chain uses TRBV21-1 with TRBJ1-6; TRBD1, the table's D call, was not compared with the DNA. TRBV21-1 is a documented pseudogene. CDR3 size: 14 residues. CDR3 protein: CASSPGQGRSPLHF. CDR3 DNA: TGTGCCAGCAGCCCCGGACAGGGTCGGTCACCCCTCCACTTT.

This chain connects TRBV7-2 to TRBJ2-1; D is undetermined. Germline-derived CDR1 and CDR2 are SGHTA and FQGNSA. The CDR3 extends over 15 amino acids. Trimming shortened V by 6 bases and J by 3 bases, and 15 bases separated the two germline ends. The chain's CDR3 is CASSGPGRRYNEQFF. The CDR3 DNA follows: TGTGCCAGCAGTGGCCCTGGACGACGCTACAATGAGCAGTTCTTC. The variable domain in full, completed from reference TRBV7-2 and TRBJ2-1, reads GAGVSQSPSNKVTEKGKDVELRCDPISGHTALYWYRQSLGQGLEFLIYFQGNSAPDKSGLPSDRFSAERTGGSVSTLTIQRTQQEDSAVYLCASSGPGRRYNEQFFGPGTRLTVL.